The clone carrying this T cell receptor (beta chain) occurred a few times. This sample stems from a study of technical replicates of blood from four donors. Germline V gene lookup returns CDR1 SGHDN and CDR2 FVKESK. This CDR3 comprises 13 residues. With 3 bases removed from V and 11 bases from J, the gap between germline ends came to 16 bases. Measured with immunoSEQ multiplex PCR; TCRdb has only the in-frame clones, and not every one. In the table there are some 79,000 clones, more than 85% of which are singletons. The source of this sequence is a human donor in good health. Some clones in this sample may be carry-over from other donors' samples. Specimen: T cells isolated from PBMCs. The chain recombines TRBV14 with TRBJ1-1, with D unclear. CDR3 in DNA: TGTGCCAGCAGCCACGGATATGTCGGGGAGGCTTTCTTT. This codes for CASSHGYVGEAFF.